This T cell receptor beta chain emerged from a study of technical replicates of blood from a few donors. Only one count was recorded for this clone. The V end lost 6 bases, the J end lost 0 bases, and 16 bases lay between the germline ends. Germline V gene sequence: CDR1 MDHEN, CDR2 SYDVKM. The CDR3 is made up of 16 amino acids. Clones were sequenced by immunoSEQ multiplex PCR, and TCRdb holds only the in-frame ones, with some missing. The data hold about 15,000 clones, with under 90% observed a single time. The receptor was derived from a human donor in good health. Material for sequencing was PBMCs. The chain joins TRBV28 to TRBJ2-3; tentatively, D is TRBD2 (7 bases). CDR3 DNA: TGTGCCAGCAGGGCACAGGGAGGGGGGAGCACAGATACGCAGTATTTT. Protein sequence: CASRAQGGGSTDTQYF.